This entry describes one T cell receptor (beta chain). Its antigen is as yet unknown. These data belong to a study of long-term antiretroviral therapy in people with HIV. They ran version v3.0 of the immunoSEQ assay at survey level. The table came from immunoSEQ multiplex PCR; TCRdb's copy has only in-frame clones and leaves some out. The table lists fewer than 30,000 clones, about 86% of them singletons. Trimming took off 0 bases at V and 11 bases at J, with 9 bases between the two ends. CDR1 is SGHDT and CDR2 is YYEEEE in the germline V gene. The CDR3 runs 13 residues. Study-wide findings and caveats: Following ART, diversity rose but still fell short of transplant donor controls. CDR3 lengths in HIV samples spanned a narrower range than controls.

The V call is TRBV5-6, the J call TRBJ2-6; possible D gene TRBD1, 6 bases. Specimen: unsorted PBMCs, collected 0.8 years after starting antiretroviral therapy. The sequence was obtained from a young woman with HIV. The CDR3 here is CASSLAGEHVLTF. As DNA, the CDR3 is TGTGCCAGCAGCTTGGCAGGGGAACACGTCCTGACTTTC.